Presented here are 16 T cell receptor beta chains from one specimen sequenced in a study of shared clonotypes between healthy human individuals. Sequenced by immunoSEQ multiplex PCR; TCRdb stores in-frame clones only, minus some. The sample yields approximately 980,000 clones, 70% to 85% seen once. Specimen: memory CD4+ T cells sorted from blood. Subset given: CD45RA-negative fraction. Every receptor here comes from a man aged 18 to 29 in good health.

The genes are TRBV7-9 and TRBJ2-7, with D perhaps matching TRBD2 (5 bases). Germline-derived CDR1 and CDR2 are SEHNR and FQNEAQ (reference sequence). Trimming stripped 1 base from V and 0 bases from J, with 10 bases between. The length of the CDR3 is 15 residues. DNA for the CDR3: TGTGCCAGCAGCTTAGGTGGCGGGCACTCCTACGAGCAGTACTTC. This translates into CASSLGGGHSYEQYF.

CDR3 nucleotide sequence: TGCGCCAGCAGCCCCGCCGCCGGGTTCCTCGAGCAGTACTTC. Translating gives CASSPAAGFLEQYF. The chain carries TRBV5-1 and TRBJ2-7; no firm D call. The germline gives CDR1 SGHRS, CDR2 YFSETQ. This CDR3 comprises 14 residues. V lost 4 bases and J 6 bases, leaving 17 bases between the germline ends.

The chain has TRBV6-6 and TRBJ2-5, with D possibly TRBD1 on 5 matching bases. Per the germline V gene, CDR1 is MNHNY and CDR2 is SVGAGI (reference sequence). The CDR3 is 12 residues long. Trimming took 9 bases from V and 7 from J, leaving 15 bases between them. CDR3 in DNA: TGTGCCAGTGGCGAAGACCAGGGGACCCAGTACTTC. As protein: CASGEDQGTQYF.

CDR3 region: CASSLDGTGGIYGYTF. CDR3 coding DNA: TGTGCCAGCAGCCTGGACGGGACAGGGGGCATCTATGGCTACACCTTC. The chain carries TRBV11-2 and TRBJ1-2; the match to TRBD1 covers 12 bases. The junction had 8 bases not matched to a gene; V was cut back by 5 bases and J by 4 bases. Germline CDR1 reads SGHAT; CDR2 reads FQNNGV. This CDR3 spans 16 amino acids.

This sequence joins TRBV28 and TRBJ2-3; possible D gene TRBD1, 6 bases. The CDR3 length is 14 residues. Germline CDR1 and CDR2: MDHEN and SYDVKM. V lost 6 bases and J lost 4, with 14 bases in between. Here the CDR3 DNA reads TGTGCCAGCAGCCTGACAGGTTATGCAGATACGCAGTATTTT. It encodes CASSLTGYADTQYF.

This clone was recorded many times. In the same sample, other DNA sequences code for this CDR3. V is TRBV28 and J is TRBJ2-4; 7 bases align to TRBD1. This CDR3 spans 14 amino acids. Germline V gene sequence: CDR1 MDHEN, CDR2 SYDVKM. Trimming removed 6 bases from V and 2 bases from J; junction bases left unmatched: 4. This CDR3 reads CASRPTGTKNIQYF. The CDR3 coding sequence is TGTGCCAGCAGGCCGACAGGGACCAAAAACATTCAGTACTTC.

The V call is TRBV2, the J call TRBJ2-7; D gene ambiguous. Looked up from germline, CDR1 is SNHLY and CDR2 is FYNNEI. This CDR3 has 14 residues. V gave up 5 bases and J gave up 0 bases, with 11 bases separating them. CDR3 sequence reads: CASSLTRVSYEQYF. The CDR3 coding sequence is TGTGCCAGCAGTTTGACAAGGGTCTCCTACGAGCAGTACTTC. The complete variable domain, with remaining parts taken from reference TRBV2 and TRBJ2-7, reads EPEVTQTPSHQVTQMGQEVILRCVPISNHLYFYWYRQILGQKVEFLVSFYNNEISEKSEIFDDQFSVERPDGSNFTLKIRSTKLEDSAMYFCASSLTRVSYEQYFGPGTRLTVT.

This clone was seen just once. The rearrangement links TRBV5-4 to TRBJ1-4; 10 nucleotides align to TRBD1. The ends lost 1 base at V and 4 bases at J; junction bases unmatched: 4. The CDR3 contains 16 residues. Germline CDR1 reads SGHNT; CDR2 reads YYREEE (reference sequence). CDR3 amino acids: CASSLRTGGSNEKLFF. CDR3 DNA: TGTGCCAGCAGCTTGCGGACAGGGGGAAGTAATGAAAAACTGTTTTTT. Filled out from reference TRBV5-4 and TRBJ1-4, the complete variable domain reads ETGVTQSPTHLIKTRGQQVTLRCSSQSGHNTVSWYQQALGQGPQFIFQYYREEENGRGNFPPRFSGLQFPNYSSELNVNALELDDSALYLCASSLRTGGSNEKLFFGSGTQLSVL.

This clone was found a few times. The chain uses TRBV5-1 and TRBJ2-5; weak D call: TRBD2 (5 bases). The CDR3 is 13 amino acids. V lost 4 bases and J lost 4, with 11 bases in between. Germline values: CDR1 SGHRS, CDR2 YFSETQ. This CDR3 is CASSRVARETQYF. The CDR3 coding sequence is TGCGCCAGCAGCCGGGTAGCGAGAGAGACCCAGTACTTC.

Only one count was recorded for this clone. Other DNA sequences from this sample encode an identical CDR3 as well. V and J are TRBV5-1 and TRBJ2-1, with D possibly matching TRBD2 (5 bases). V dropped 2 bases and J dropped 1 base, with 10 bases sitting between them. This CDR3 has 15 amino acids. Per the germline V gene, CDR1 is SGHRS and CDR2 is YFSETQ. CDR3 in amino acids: CASSFGGGSYNEQFF. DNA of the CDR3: TGCGCCAGCAGCTTCGGAGGAGGTTCCTACAATGAGCAGTTCTTC.

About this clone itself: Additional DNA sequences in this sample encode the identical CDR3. The CDR3 protein is CASSFSTSTDTQYF. In DNA form, the CDR3 reads TGTGCCAGCAGCTTTAGCACTAGCACAGATACGCAGTATTTT. This sequence joins TRBV7-9 and TRBJ2-3; no clear D gene. CDR1 is SEHNR, CDR2 FQNEAQ, per germline (reference sequence). CDR3 length: 14 amino acids. Trimming stripped 3 bases from V and 0 bases from J, with 7 bases between. Full variable domain (missing parts from reference TRBV7-9 and TRBJ2-3): DTGVSQNPRHKITKRGQNVTFRCDPISEHNRLYWYRQTLGQGPEFLTYFQNEAQLEKSRLLSDRFSAERPKGSFSTLEIQRTEQGDSAMYLCASSFSTSTDTQYFGPGTRLTVL.

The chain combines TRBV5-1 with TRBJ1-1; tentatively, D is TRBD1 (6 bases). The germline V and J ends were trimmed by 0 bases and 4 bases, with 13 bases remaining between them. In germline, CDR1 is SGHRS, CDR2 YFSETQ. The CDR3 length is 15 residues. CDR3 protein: CASSLEWGQSTEAFF. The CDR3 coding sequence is TGCGCCAGCAGCTTGGAATGGGGGCAGAGCACTGAAGCTTTCTTT.

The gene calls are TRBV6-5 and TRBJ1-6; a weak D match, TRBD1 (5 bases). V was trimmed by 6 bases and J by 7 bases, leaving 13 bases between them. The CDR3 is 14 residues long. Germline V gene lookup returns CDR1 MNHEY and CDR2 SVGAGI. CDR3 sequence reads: CASRYWGENSPLHF. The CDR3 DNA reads TGTGCCAGCAGGTATTGGGGGGAGAATTCACCCCTCCACTTT.

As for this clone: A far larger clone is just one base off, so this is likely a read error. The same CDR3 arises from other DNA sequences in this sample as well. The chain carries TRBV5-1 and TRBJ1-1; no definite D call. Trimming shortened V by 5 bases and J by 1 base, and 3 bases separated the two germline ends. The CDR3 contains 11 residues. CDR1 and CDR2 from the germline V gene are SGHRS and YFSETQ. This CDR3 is CASRENTEAFF. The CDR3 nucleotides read TGCGCCAGCAGGGAGAACACTGAAGCTTTCTTT. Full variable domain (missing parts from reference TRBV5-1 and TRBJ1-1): KAGVTQTPRYLIKTRGQQVTLSCSPISGHRSVSWYQQTPGQGLQFLFEYFSETQRNKGNFPGRFSGRQFSNSRSEMNVSTLELGDSALYLCASRENTEAFFGQGTRLTVV.

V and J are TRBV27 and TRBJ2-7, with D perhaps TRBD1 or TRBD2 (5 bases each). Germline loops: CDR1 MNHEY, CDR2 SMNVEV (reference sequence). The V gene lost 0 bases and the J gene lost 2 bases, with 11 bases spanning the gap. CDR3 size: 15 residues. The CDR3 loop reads CASSLSGRAAYEQYF. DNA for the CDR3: TGTGCCAGCAGTTTATCGGGACGGGCCGCCTACGAGCAGTACTTC.

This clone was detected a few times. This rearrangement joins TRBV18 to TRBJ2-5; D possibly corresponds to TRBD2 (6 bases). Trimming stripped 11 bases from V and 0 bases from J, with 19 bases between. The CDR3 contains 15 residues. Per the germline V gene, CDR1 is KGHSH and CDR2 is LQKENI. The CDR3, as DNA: TGTGCCCGTCCTAGATCGGGGGTCTACCAAGAGACCCAGTACTTC. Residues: CARPRSGVYQETQYF.